The 30 T cell receptor beta chains reported below all come from one sample, sequenced in a study of T cells in Graves' hyperthyroidism and ophthalmopathy. There were TCR beta CDR3 regions amplified from RNA transcripts. The TCR CDR3 first-round RT-PCR relied on the HTBI primer set. MiXCR, applied by TCRdb to the multiplex PCR reads, yields one record per CDR3 protein. Seen here are 300,000 to 450,000 distinct CDR3 sequences, about 13% observed once, and the top ten hold around a tenth. Sequenced input: blood. Receptors originate from a woman under 30 with Graves' hyperthyroidism.

Worth noting for this clonotype: Just one base apart from a much larger clone, this may be a read error. The conserved phenylalanine or tryptophan is not found at the CDR3 terminus, so this likely reflects a read error. The V and J genes are TRBV11-3 and TRBJ2-5; no clear D gene. The V end was cut by 0 bases, the J end by 4 bases, with 6 bases between. The CDR3 is made up of 13 amino acids. In germline, CDR1 is SGHNT, CDR2 YENEEA. This CDR3 is CASSLEWTETQYL. DNA for the CDR3: TGTGCCAGCAGCTTAGAGTGGACAGAGACCCAGTACCTC.

There are a few counts of this clonotype. This chain uses TRBV6-1 with TRBJ1-5; D gene uncertain. The CDR3 sequence is 12 residues long. From germline, CDR1 is MNHNS and CDR2 SASEGT. V was clipped by 10 bases and J by 0 bases, with 7 bases between them. Here the CDR3 DNA reads TGTGCCAACCCGTATAGCAATCAGCCCCAGCATTTT. Translated, it gives CANPYSNQPQHF.

This clonotype was recorded many times. The chain employs TRBV3-1 and TRBJ2-7; 11 bases map to TRBD2. The CDR3 consists of 15 residues. In germline, CDR1 is LGHDT, CDR2 YNNKEL (reference sequence). V was pared by 4 bases and J by 7 bases, with 9 bases of the junction left unmatched. This CDR3 reads CASSPTSGVAGEQYF. In DNA, the CDR3 is TGTGCCAGCAGCCCGACTAGCGGGGTCGCCGGGGAGCAGTACTTC.

This clonotype was detected a few times. V and J are TRBV11-2 and TRBJ1-4; D is ambiguous. The V gene's germline CDR1 is SGHAT and CDR2 FQNNGV. This CDR3 spans 14 amino acids. V lost 6 bases and J 0 bases, leaving 8 bases between the germline ends. DNA of the CDR3: TGTGCCAGCAGTTCGAATACAACTAATGAAAAACTGTTTTTT. Its protein product is CASSSNTTNEKLFF.

At least ten counts were recorded for this clonotype. The V and J genes are TRBV19 and TRBJ1-2; D gene unclear. V shed 3 bases and J shed 0 bases, with 11 bases lying between them. The CDR3 is 15 residues long. From germline, CDR1 is LNHDA and CDR2 SQIVND (reference sequence). CDR3 region: CASSMDREPNYGYTF. The CDR3 DNA is TGTGCCAGTAGTATGGATCGGGAACCTAACTATGGCTACACCTTC. Complete variable domain (other parts from reference TRBV19 and TRBJ1-2): DGGITQSPKYLFRKEGQNVTLSCEQNLNHDAMYWYRQDPGQGLRLIYYSQIVNDFQKGDIAEGYSVSREKKESFPLTVTSAQKNPTAFYLCASSMDREPNYGYTFGSGTRLTVV.

This clonotype has at least ten counts. J is TRBJ2-1 and V is TRBV20-1; D is possibly TRBD2 (5 bases). The germline gives CDR1 DFQATT, CDR2 SNEGSKA (reference sequence). The V gene lost 4 bases and the J gene lost 9 bases, with 25 bases spanning the gap. The CDR3 loop spans 16 amino acids. The CDR3 DNA reads TGCAGTGCTATTAGCGACCGACTGTGGGTTGGTGGTGAGCAGTTCTTC. Amino acids: CSAISDRLWVGGEQFF.

This clonotype was picked up many times. The chain uses TRBV24-1 and TRBJ2-1; 15 bases are a match to TRBD2. This CDR3 comprises 18 residues. J gave up 7 bases and V 4 bases, and 10 bases lay outside the gene matches. Germline values: CDR1 KGHDR, CDR2 SFDVKD. The CDR3 protein is CATSDHGLAGGPRNEQFF. For the CDR3, the DNA is TGTGCCACCAGTGACCATGGACTAGCGGGAGGGCCACGAAATGAGCAGTTCTTC.

This clonotype showed up many times. J is TRBJ2-3 and V is TRBV13; no clear D. The CDR3 length is 16 residues. Trimming left V 2 bases short and J 0 bases short, with 12 bases between. Germline V CDR1 and CDR2: PRHDT, FYEKMQ (reference sequence). CDR3 in amino acids: CASSLRSGLSTDTQYF. The CDR3 coding sequence is TGTGCCAGCAGCTTACGATCGGGCCTTAGCACAGATACGCAGTATTTT.

The table lists this clonotype with a few counts. The chain has TRBV28 and TRBJ1-2; tentatively, D is TRBD1 (6 bases). CDR1 and CDR2 from the germline V gene are MDHEN and SYDVKM. V was shortened by 6 bases and J by 4 bases, with 12 bases between the two germline ends. This CDR3 is 13 amino acids long. Written as DNA, the CDR3 is TGTGCCAGCAGCAGGGGACCGCTCTATGGCTACACCTTC. It yields the protein CASSRGPLYGYTF.

This chain joins TRBV20-1 and TRBJ2-4; D is possibly TRBD2 (6 bases). The V end was cut by 5 bases, the J end by 0 bases, with 14 bases between. This CDR3 is 15 amino acids long. Germline V gives CDR1 DFQATT, CDR2 SNEGSKA (reference sequence). The CDR3 DNA follows: TGCAGTGCTCGGGAGATAGGTTTAGCCAAAAACATTCAGTACTTC. This translates into CSAREIGLAKNIQYF.

The chain uses TRBV5-1 and TRBJ1-3, with TRBD1 as a possible D gene (5 bases). This CDR3 spans 14 amino acids. Trimming took off 7 bases at V and 4 bases at J, with 15 bases between the two ends. Germline V gene sequence: CDR1 SGHRS, CDR2 YFSETQ. As DNA, the CDR3 is TGCGCCAGCGCAGCCCGTACAGGAGGAAACACCATATATTTT. Encoded protein: CASAARTGGNTIYF.

The gene calls are TRBV20-1 and TRBJ1-1, with TRBD1 matching over 7 bases. Germline CDR1 and CDR2: DFQATT and SNEGSKA (reference sequence). Trimming removed 3 bases from V and 8 bases from J; junction bases left unmatched: 9. This CDR3 has 13 residues. The CDR3 DNA is TGCAGTGCTAGTGTAGACAACAGGGGCGAAGCTTTCTTT. Translated, it gives CSASVDNRGEAFF.

There are many counts of this clonotype. The chain has TRBV28 and TRBJ2-2; D may be TRBD1 (5 bases). V was clipped by 0 bases and J by 6 bases, with 11 bases between them. CDR3 size: 15 residues. Germline CDR1 is MDHEN and CDR2 is SYDVKM. For the CDR3, the DNA is TGTGCCAGCAGTTTATGGGGGCGGTTTGCCGGGGAGCTGTTTTTT. Amino acid sequence: CASSLWGRFAGELFF.

Many counts were recorded for this clonotype. The chain uses TRBV27 and TRBJ2-7; D not certain. There are 12 residues in the CDR3. V was shortened by 3 bases and J by 7 bases, with 10 bases between the two germline ends. The germline CDR1 and CDR2 sequences are MNHEY and SMNVEV (reference sequence). The CDR3 protein is CASSFVDGEQYF. DNA for the CDR3: TGTGCCAGCAGTTTCGTAGACGGGGAGCAGTACTTC.

This clonotype was seen at least ten times. V and J are TRBV20-1 and TRBJ2-1; D possibly corresponds to TRBD2 (6 bases). The CDR3 runs to 13 residues. Germline-derived CDR1 and CDR2 are DFQATT and SNEGSKA (reference sequence). V lost 5 bases and J 8 bases, leaving 16 bases between the germline ends. CDR3 DNA: TGCAGTGCTTATCGACTAGTAATCGATGAGCAGTTCTTC. This sequence encodes CSAYRLVIDEQFF.

This clonotype came up many times. The chain combines TRBV6-1 with TRBJ1-1, with D possibly TRBD1 on 5 matching bases. Germline V gene data show CDR1 as MNHNS and CDR2 as SASEGT. The CDR3 totals 14 residues. V lost 7 bases, J lost 5 bases, and 17 bases lay in between. CDR3 residues: CASTGWDGKTEAFF. CDR3 in DNA: TGTGCCAGCACAGGATGGGACGGTAAGACTGAAGCTTTCTTT.

The chain employs TRBV20-1 and TRBJ2-3; 13 bases line up with TRBD2. CDR3 length: 14 amino acids. V was pared by 8 bases and J by 3 bases, with 5 bases of the junction left unmatched. CDR1 is DFQATT and CDR2 is SNEGSKA in the germline V gene (reference sequence). This CDR3 is CSPTGLAGTDTQYF. CDR3 DNA: TGCAGTCCCACGGGACTAGCGGGAACAGATACGCAGTATTTT.

This clonotype appeared many times. The chain employs TRBV20-1 and TRBJ2-5, with 8 bases fitting TRBD2. This CDR3 spans 15 amino acids. CDR1 and CDR2 (germline): DFQATT, SNEGSKA (reference sequence). The V and J ends lost 5 bases and 3 bases, in that order; junction bases with no gene match: 11. The CDR3 nucleotides read TGCAGTGCTTTTTTGAGCGGGAGTATCAAAGAGACCCAGTACTTC. This gives the protein CSAFLSGSIKETQYF.

Many counts were recorded for this clonotype. The chain recombines TRBV19 with TRBJ2-3; no definite D call. The CDR3 runs 13 residues. The V end lost 4 bases, the J end lost 3 bases, and 8 bases lay between the germline ends. CDR1 is LNHDA and CDR2 is SQIVND in the germline V gene (reference sequence). The CDR3 bases are TGTGCCAGTAGTAGATTACAAACAGATACGCAGTATTTT. This gives the protein CASSRLQTDTQYF.

This clonotype occurred a few times. This chain joins TRBV28 and TRBJ2-7; D is possibly TRBD2 (5 bases). Trimming pared 3 bases from V and 2 bases from J, leaving 11 bases between. The CDR3 extends over 14 amino acids. CDR1 MDHEN and CDR2 SYDVKM come from the germline V gene. The DNA of the CDR3 is TGTGCCAGCAGTTTGTCAGAGAGGGCCTACGAGCAGTACTTC. It specifies CASSLSERAYEQYF. The entire variable domain, with the rest obtained from reference TRBV28 and TRBJ2-7, is as follows: DVKVTQSSRYLVKRTGEKVFLECVQDMDHENMFWYRQDPGLGLRLIYFSYDVKMKEKGDIPEGYSVSREKKERFSLILESASTNQTSMYLCASSLSERAYEQYFGPGTRLTVT.

In this sample, this clonotype turned up once. The chain has TRBV9 and TRBJ2-2; 9 bases line up with TRBD1. The length of the CDR3 is 17 residues. Germline values: CDR1 SGDLS, CDR2 YYNGEE. The junction had 13 bases not matched to a gene; V was cut back by 4 bases and J by 6 bases. The CDR3 bases are TGTGCCAGCAGCCCGAAACCAGGACAGGGGTTTCCCGGGGAGCTGTTTTTT. It encodes CASSPKPGQGFPGELFF.

The sample holds a few counts of this clonotype. The gene calls are TRBV29-1 and TRBJ2-7; 7 positions agree with TRBD2. After removal of 4 bases from V and 2 bases from J, the junction contained 5 bases not matched to a gene. CDR1 SQVTM and CDR2 ANQGSEA come from the germline V gene. The CDR3 extends over 13 amino acids. CDR3 protein: CSVVVGTTYEQYF. In DNA, the CDR3 is TGCAGCGTTGTTGTAGGGACTACCTACGAGCAGTACTTC.

In its sample, this clonotype was seen many times. The rearrangement links TRBV10-3 to TRBJ2-5; D is possibly TRBD2 (6 bases). Germline V gives CDR1 ENHRY, CDR2 SYGVKD. Trimming took off 2 bases at V and 1 base at J, with 8 bases between the two ends. The CDR3 contains 14 residues. CDR3: CAISESSGQETQYF. The DNA for the CDR3 is TGTGCCATCAGTGAGAGTAGCGGCCAAGAGACCCAGTACTTC.

This clonotype was observed at least ten times. The CDR3 DNA is TGTGCCAGCAGTTTGAGGACGCCAGAGACCCAGTACTTC. Its protein product is CASSLRTPETQYF. V usage is TRBV28 and J usage is TRBJ2-5; D unresolved. The CDR3 has 13 residues. The V gene lost 3 bases and the J gene lost 4 bases, with 9 bases spanning the gap. The germline CDR1 and CDR2 sequences are MDHEN and SYDVKM.

This clonotype showed up many times. V usage is TRBV12-3 or TRBV12-4 and J usage is TRBJ1-2; D may be TRBD1 (6 bases). V was cut by 6 bases and J by 5 bases, with 13 bases left in between. The CDR3 covers 13 residues. CDR3 DNA: TGTGCCAGCAGCATGGACAGAACGTATGGCTACACCTTC. Translated, it gives CASSMDRTYGYTF.

At least ten counts were recorded for this clonotype. The chain combines TRBV28 with TRBJ1-1, with TRBD1 as a possible D gene (5 bases). The V end lost 6 bases, the J end lost 0 bases, and 11 bases lay between the germline ends. From germline, CDR1 is MDHEN and CDR2 SYDVKM. The CDR3 length is 14 residues. CDR3 sequence (DNA): TGTGCCAGCAGACGACAGATCCTGAACACTGAAGCTTTCTTT. Protein product: CASRRQILNTEAFF.

The table lists this clonotype with many counts. The chain is built from TRBV2 and TRBJ1-4, with D hard to call. CDR1 and CDR2 (germline): SNHLY, FYNNEI. There are 15 residues in the CDR3. V dropped 9 bases and J dropped 5 bases, with 19 bases sitting between them. The CDR3 DNA reads as TGTGCCAGTAACCCGAACGTCGAGCAAAATGAAAAACTGTTTTTT. As protein: CASNPNVEQNEKLFF.

This clonotype was observed many times. The chain uses TRBV29-1 and TRBJ2-1, with a tentative D call TRBD2 (6 bases). This CDR3 is 13 amino acids long. Trimming stripped 4 bases from V and 8 bases from J, with 15 bases between. Per germline, CDR1 SQVTM and CDR2 ANQGSEA. The chain's CDR3 is CSVAGAIQDEQFF. CDR3 bases: TGCAGCGTTGCGGGAGCAATTCAGGATGAGCAGTTCTTC.

The chain recombines TRBV7-9 with TRBJ2-2; D not certain. The V gene's germline CDR1 is SEHNR and CDR2 FQNEAQ (reference sequence). The CDR3 length is 13 residues. V lost 3 bases and J 6 bases, leaving 8 bases between the germline ends. The CDR3 sequence: CASSFHGSGELFF. CDR3 bases: TGTGCCAGCAGCTTCCACGGGTCCGGGGAGCTGTTTTTT.

This clonotype was detected many times. This chain connects TRBV9 to TRBJ2-3, with 11 bases matching TRBD2. CDR1 is SGDLS, CDR2 YYNGEE, per germline. The CDR3 has 15 amino acids. V gave up 2 bases and J gave up 5 bases; unmatched junction bases: 4. For the CDR3, the DNA is TGTGCCAGCAGCGTTAGCGGGGGGGCTGGAGATACGCAGTATTTT. Translated: CASSVSGGAGDTQYF. Full variable domain (outside the CDR3, taken from reference TRBV9 and TRBJ2-3): DSGVTQTPKHLITATGQRVTLRCSPRSGDLSVYWYQQSLDQGLQFLIQYYNGEERAKGNILERFSAQQFPDLHSELNLSSLELGDSALYFCASSVSGGAGDTQYFGPGTRLTVL.